The clone carrying this TCR beta chain was picked up many times. No antigen is known for it. These data belong to a study of T cells in Graves' hyperthyroidism and ophthalmopathy. Study-wide results and limits: Blood also contained most expanded thyroid clonotypes above 0.001.

There were TCR beta CDR3 regions amplified from RNA transcripts. With the HTBI primer set, the TCR CDR3 went through a first round of RT-PCR. Via MiXCR, TCRdb re-called the multiplex PCR reads, giving one row per CDR3 protein. Among roughly 560,000 distinct CDR3 sequences, approximately 15% were seen once, and the ten largest hold around 4.5%. Disease duration was under 3 months in the ophthalmopathy patients, who also had a Clinical Activity Score of at least 3 and a NOSPECS grade of at least 4. Patients having uncontrolled infection, another autoimmune disease, pregnancy or lactation were not included. In making diagnoses, clinical symptoms, serum thyroxine and TRAb, thyroid ultrasound and orbital computed tomography were all used. Sequencing was done on a sample of blood. The source of this sequence is a middle-aged woman with Graves' ophthalmopathy.

The chain's CDR3 is CASSPTGATGELFF. DNA for the CDR3: TGTGCCAGCAGCCCCACAGGGGCCACCGGGGAGCTGTTTTTT. This chain links TRBV11-2 with TRBJ2-2, with 7 bases aligning to TRBD1. The CDR3 is 14 residues long. Germline V gene data show CDR1 as SGHAT and CDR2 as FQNNGV. V lost 5 bases to trimming and J lost 4 bases; unmatched junction nucleotides: 4.